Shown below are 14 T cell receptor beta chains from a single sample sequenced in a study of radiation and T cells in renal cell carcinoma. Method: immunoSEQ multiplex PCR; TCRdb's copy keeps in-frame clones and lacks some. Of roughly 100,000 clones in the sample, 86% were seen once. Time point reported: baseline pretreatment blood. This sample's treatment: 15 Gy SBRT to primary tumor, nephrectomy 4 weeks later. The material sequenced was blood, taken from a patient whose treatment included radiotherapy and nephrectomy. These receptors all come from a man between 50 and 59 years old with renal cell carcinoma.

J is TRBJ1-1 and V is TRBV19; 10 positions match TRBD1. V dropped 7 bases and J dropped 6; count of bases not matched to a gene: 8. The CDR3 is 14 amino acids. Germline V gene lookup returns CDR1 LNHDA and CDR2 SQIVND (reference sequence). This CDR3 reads CASILRDRGSEAFF. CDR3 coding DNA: TGTGCCAGTATTCTCCGGGACAGGGGATCTGAAGCTTTCTTT.

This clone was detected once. The CDR3 sequence: CASSRGPSYEQYF. The CDR3 bases are TGTGCCAGCAGCCGTGGGCCATCCTACGAGCAGTACTTC. The V gene is TRBV11-2, the J gene TRBJ2-7; D remains ambiguous. In germline, CDR1 is SGHAT, CDR2 FQNNGV. This CDR3 comprises 13 residues. Trimming stripped 5 bases from V and 1 base from J, with 9 bases between. The full variable domain, rest sourced from reference TRBV11-2 and TRBJ2-7, is EAGVAQSPRYKIIEKRQSVAFWCNPISGHATLYWYQQILGQGPKLLIQFQNNGVVDDSQLPKDRFSAERLKGVDSTLKIQPAKLEDSAVYLCASSRGPSYEQYFGPGTRLTVT.

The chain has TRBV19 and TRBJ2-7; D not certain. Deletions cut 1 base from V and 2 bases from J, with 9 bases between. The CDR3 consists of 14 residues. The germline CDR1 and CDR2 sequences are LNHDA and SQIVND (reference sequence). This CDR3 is CASSIANNPYEQYF. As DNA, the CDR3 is TGTGCCAGTAGTATAGCAAACAACCCCTACGAGCAGTACTTC.

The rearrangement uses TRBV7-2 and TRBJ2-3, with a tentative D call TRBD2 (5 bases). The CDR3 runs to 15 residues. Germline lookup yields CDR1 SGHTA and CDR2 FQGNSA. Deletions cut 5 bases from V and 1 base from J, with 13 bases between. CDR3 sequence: CASSRSSHRTDTQYF. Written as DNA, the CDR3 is TGTGCCAGCAGCCGATCTAGCCACCGCACAGATACGCAGTATTTT.

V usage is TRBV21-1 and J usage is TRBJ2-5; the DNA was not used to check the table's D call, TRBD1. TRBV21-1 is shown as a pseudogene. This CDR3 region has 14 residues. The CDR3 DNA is TGTGCCAGCAGCAAGCCTAACAGGGAAGAGACCCAGTACTTC. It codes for CASSKPNREETQYF.

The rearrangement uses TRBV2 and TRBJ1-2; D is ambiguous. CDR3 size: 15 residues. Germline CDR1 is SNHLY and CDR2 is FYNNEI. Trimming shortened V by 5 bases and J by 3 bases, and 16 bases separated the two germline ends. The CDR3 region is CASSSNWAEDYGYTF. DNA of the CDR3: TGTGCCAGCAGTTCCAACTGGGCAGAGGACTATGGCTACACCTTC.

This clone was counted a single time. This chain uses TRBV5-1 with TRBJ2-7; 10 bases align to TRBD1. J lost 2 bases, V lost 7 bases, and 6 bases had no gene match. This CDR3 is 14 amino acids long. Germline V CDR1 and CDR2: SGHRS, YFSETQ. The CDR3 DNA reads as TGCGCCAGCGGAGAGACAGGGGGCGCCTACGAGCAGTACTTC. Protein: CASGETGGAYEQYF.

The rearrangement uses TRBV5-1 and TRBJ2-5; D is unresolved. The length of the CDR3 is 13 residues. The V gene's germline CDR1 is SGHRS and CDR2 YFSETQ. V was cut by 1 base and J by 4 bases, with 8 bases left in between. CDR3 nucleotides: TGCGCCAGCAGCTTGCTTCCGGTAGAGACCCAGTACTTC. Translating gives CASSLLPVETQYF. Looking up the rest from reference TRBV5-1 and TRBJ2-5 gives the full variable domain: KAGVTQTPRYLIKTRGQQVTLSCSPISGHRSVSWYQQTPGQGLQFLFEYFSETQRNKGNFPGRFSGRQFSNSRSEMNVSTLELGDSALYLCASSLLPVETQYFGPGTRLLVL.

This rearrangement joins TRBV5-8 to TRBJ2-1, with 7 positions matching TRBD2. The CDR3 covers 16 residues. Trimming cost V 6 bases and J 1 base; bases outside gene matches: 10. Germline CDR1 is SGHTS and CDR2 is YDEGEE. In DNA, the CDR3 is TGTGCCAGCATCCGAGCGGGATGGGGGTCCTACAATGAGCAGTTCTTC. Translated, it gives CASIRAGWGSYNEQFF.

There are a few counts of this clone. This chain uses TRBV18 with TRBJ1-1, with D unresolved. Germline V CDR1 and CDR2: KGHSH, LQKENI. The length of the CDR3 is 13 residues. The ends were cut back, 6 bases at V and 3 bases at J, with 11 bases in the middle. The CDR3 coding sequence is TGTGCCAGCTCGGAGCTTCGGGACACTGAAGCTTTCTTT. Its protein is CASSELRDTEAFF. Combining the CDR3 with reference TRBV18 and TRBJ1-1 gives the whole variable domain NAGVMQNPRHLVRRRGQEARLRCSPMKGHSHVYWYRQLPEEGLKFMVYLQKENIIDESGMPKERFSAEFPKEGPSILRIQQVVRGDSAAYFCASSELRDTEAFFGQGTRLTVV.

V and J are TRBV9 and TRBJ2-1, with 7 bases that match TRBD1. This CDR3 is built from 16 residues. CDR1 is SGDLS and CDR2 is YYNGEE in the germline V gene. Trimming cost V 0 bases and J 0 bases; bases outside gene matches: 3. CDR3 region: CASSVAGDSSYNEQFF. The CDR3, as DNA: TGTGCCAGCAGCGTAGCCGGGGACAGCTCCTACAATGAGCAGTTCTTC.

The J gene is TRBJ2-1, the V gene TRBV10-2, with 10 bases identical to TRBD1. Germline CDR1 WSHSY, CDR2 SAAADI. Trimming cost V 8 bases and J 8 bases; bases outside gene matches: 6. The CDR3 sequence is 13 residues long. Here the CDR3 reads CASGQGVRDEQFF. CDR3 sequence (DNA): TGCGCCAGCGGACAGGGGGTAAGGGATGAGCAGTTCTTC.

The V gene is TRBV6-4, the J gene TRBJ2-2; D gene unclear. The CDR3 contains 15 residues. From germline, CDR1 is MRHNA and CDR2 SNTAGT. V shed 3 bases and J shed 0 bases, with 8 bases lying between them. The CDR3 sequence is CASSELYPNTGELFF. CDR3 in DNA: TGTGCCAGCAGTGAATTGTACCCGAACACCGGGGAGCTGTTTTTT.

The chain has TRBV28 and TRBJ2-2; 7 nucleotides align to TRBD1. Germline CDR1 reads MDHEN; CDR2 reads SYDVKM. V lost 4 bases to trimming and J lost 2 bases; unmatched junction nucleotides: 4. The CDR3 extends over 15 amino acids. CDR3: CASSSGTANTGELFF. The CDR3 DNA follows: TGTGCCAGCAGTTCGGGGACAGCCAACACCGGGGAGCTGTTTTTT.